This paragraph reports one T cell receptor beta chain. This specimen belongs to a study of blood T cell repertoires in COVID-19. Study-wide background: PBMCs, B-cell-depleted T cells, or T cells were the source of the cDNA or gDNA that made up the material.

The length of the CDR3 is 16 residues. Germline CDR1 is LGHDT and CDR2 is YNNKEL (reference sequence). Trimming took off 4 bases at V and 3 bases at J, with 18 bases between the two ends. Method: immunoSEQ multiplex PCR; TCRdb's copy keeps in-frame clones and lacks some. This repertoire shows approximately 240,000 clones, about 85% found once; its top ten account for around 6.5%. The chain recombines TRBV3-1 (or the pseudogene TRBV3-2) with TRBJ2-5, with D perhaps matching TRBD2 (6 bases). Sequenced material: peripheral blood. This clonotype was obtained from a woman aged 60-70 years with active or convalescent COVID-19. The CDR3 coding sequence is TGTGCCAGCAGCCCCATCACCTTAGCGGCGAAAGAGACCCAGTACTTC. It encodes CASSPITLAAKETQYF.